This TCR beta chain was retrieved from a study of PD-1 blockade in classical Hodgkin lymphoma. Notes on the study in general: The repertoire differences lack a defined cause, possibly disease activity or prior therapy.

As to this clone: Its antigen is currently unknown.

TCRdb's copy holds only in-frame clones and misses some; the assay was immunoSEQ multiplex PCR. In the table there are about 19,000 clones, roughly 85% of which are singletons. The CDR3 runs to 16 residues. Germline V gives CDR1 LNHDA, CDR2 SQIVND (reference sequence). Germline trimming cut 1 base from V and 6 bases from J; bases unmatched to any gene: 9. Time point indicated: cycle 4 day 1 (C4D1), after 5 to 7 weeks of nivolumab. Brentuximab vedotin exposure varied among the patients, all of whom had relapsed after autologous stem cell transplantation. From thawed PBMCs, CD4+ T cells were purified using magnetic negative selection.

The chain employs TRBV19 and TRBJ2-7; 10 bases align to TRBD1. This TCR derives from a human donor with classical Hodgkin lymphoma. This specimen was CD4+ T cells from blood, taken before the fourth cycle of nivolumab. CDR3 loop: CASSIVVGQGKIEQYF. The CDR3 region has the DNA TGTGCCAGTAGTATAGTGGTGGGACAGGGGAAGATCGAGCAGTACTTC.